This T cell receptor beta chain was documented in a study of molecular identifiers for immune sequencing clone quantification. On this clonotype: Its antigen is not identified.

The authors sorted naive CD8 T cells as CD8+CD4-CCR7+CD45RA+. The study's findings and limits: It was shown that clones above 20 RNA copies held over 98% of effector molecules, but under 1% in naive cells. For highly expanded clones, sizes could be underestimated when identical TCR molecules share a barcode. Jurkat TCR RNA spiked in from one cell could reportedly be detected among some 1 million naive cells.

V dropped 2 bases and J dropped 7 bases, with 12 bases sitting between them. Germline CDR1 reads MNHEY; CDR2 reads SVGAGI. The CDR3 runs to 14 residues. TCRdb reprocessed the PCR reads with MiXCR, giving one entry per CDR3 protein. The table has under 800,000 distinct CDR3 sequences, 25% seen once. The sample consisted of naive CD8+ T cells from blood, with Jurkat cell RNA spiked in. Subset reported: FACS-sorted CD8+CD4-CCR7+CD45RA+ naive T cells. The sequence derives from a human donor in good health. Some libraries in this study had Jurkat cell RNA spiked in. V usage is TRBV6-5 and J usage is TRBJ2-1, with a weak D call TRBD2 (6 bases). For the CDR3, the DNA is TGTGCCAGCAGTTACGTTACCGGAGGGAATGAGCAGTTCTTC. This codes for CASSYVTGGNEQFF.